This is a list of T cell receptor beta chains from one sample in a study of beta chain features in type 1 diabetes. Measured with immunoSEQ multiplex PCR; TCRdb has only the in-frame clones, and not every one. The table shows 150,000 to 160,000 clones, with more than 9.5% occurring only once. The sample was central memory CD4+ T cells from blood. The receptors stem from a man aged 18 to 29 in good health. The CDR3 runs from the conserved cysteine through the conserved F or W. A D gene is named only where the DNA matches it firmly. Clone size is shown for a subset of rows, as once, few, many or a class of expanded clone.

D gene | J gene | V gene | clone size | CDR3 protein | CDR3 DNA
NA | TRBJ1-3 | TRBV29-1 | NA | CSVETIIGGVGNTIYF | TGCAGCGTTGAAACCATAATCGGGGGAGTTGGAAACACCATATATTTT
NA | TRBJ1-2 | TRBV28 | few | CASRETKYGYTF | TGTGCCAGCAGAGAAACAAAATATGGCTACACCTTC
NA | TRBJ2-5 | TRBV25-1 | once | CASSDRGRETQYF | TGTGCCAGCAGTGACAGGGGTCGAGAGACCCAGTACTTC
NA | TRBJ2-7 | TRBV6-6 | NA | CASSYFSGSSYEQYF | TGTGCCAGCAGTTACTTTTCGGGGTCCTCCTACGAGCAGTACTTC
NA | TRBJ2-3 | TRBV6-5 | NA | CASSYSTSTDTQYF | TGTGCCAGCAGTTACTCTACGAGCACAGATACGCAGTATTTT
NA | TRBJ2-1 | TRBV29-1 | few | CSVVATIYNEQFF | TGCAGCGTTGTTGCAACCATCTACAATGAGCAGTTCTTC
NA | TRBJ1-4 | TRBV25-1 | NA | CASRQRVSEKLFF | TGTGCCAGCAGACAGCGAGTGAGTGAAAAACTGTTTTTT
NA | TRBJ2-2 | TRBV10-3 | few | CAINPRGDTGELFF | TGTGCCATCAACCCCCGCGGAGATACCGGGGAGCTGTTTTTT
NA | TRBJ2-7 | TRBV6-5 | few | CASSLGPRTYEQYF | TGTGCCAGCAGTCTTGGACCCAGGACCTACGAGCAGTACTTC
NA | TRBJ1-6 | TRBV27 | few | CASSSRVTLHF | TGTGCCAGCAGTTCCCGGGTCACCCTCCACTTT
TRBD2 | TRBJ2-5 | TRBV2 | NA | CASSGTSGGLSETQYF | TGTGCCAGCAGTGGAACTAGCGGGGGACTTTCAGAGACCCAGTACTTC
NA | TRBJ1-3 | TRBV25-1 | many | CASSYAGNTIYF | TGTGCCAGCAGTTATGCTGGAAACACCATATATTTT
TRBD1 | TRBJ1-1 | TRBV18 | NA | CASTDRGRTEAFF | TGTGCCAGCACCGACAGGGGACGAACTGAAGCTTTCTTT
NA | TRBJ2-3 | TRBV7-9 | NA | CASSLYSTDTQYF | TGTGCCAGCAGCCTATACTCCACAGATACGCAGTATTTT
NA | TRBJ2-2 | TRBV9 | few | CASSVVGMTGELFF | TGTGCCAGCAGCGTTGTGGGCATGACCGGGGAGCTGTTTTTT
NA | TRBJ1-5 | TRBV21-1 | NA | CASSKGRTVRKGNQPQHF | TGTGCCAGCAGCAAAGGACGGACAGTCCGGAAGGGCAATCAGCCCCAGCATTTT
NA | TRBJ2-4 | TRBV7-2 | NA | CASSLAGGSAKNIQYF | TGTGCCAGCAGCTTAGCGGGCGGAAGCGCCAAAAACATTCAGTACTTC
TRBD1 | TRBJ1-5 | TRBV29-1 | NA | CSALTSGTGGSQPQHF | TGCAGCGCCCTGACTTCCGGGACAGGGGGCAGTCAGCCCCAGCATTTT
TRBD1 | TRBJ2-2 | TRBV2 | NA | CASSSSPTGGSLLFF | TGTGCCAGCTCGTCGTCTCCAACAGGGGGCTCGTTGCTGTTTTTT
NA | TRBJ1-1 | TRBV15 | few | CATSSRGDTEAFF | TGTGCCACCAGCAGCCGGGGGGACACTGAAGCTTTCTTT
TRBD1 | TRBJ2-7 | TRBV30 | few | CAWSSGTGRSYEQYF | TGTGCCTGGAGCTCCGGGACAGGGCGCTCCTACGAGCAGTACTTC
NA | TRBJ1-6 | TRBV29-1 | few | CSVRTTDTLRSPLHF | TGCAGCGTTCGGACCACTGACACCCTGCGGTCACCCCTCCACTTT